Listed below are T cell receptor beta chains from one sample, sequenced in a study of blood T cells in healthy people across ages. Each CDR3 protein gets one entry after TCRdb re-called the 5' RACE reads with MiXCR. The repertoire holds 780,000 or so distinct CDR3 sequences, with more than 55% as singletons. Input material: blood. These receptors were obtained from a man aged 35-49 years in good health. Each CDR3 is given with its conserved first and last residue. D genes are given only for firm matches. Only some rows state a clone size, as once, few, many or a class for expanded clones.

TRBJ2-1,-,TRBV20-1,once,CSARRRPNSYNEQFF,TGCAGTGCTAGACGTAGGCCGAACTCCTACAATGAGCAGTTCTTC
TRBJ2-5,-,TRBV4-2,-,CASSQRLGEETQYF,TGTGCCAGCAGCCAACGACTCGGAGAAGAGACCCAGTACTTC
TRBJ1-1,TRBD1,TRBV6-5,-,CASSYSIVQGITEAFF,TGTGCCAGCAGTTACTCGATAGTACAGGGGATCACTGAAGCTTTCTTT
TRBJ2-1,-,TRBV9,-,CASSVETRGNEQFF,TGTGCCAGCAGCGTAGAGACTAGAGGGAATGAGCAGTTCTTC
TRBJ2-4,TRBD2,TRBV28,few,CASSVRRSSGQYF,TGTGCCAGCAGTGTAAGGCGGTCTAGCGGTCAGTACTTC
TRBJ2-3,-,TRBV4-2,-,CASSQDARTSTDTQYF,TGTGCCAGCAGCCAAGATGCTAGGACTAGCACAGATACGCAGTATTTT
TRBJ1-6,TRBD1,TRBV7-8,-,CASSSPLDRGLYNSPLHF,TGTGCCAGCAGCTCACCTCTGGACAGGGGACTCTATAATTCACCCCTCCACTTT
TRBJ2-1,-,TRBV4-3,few,CASSLNRANEQFF,TGCGCCAGCAGCCTCAACAGGGCAAATGAGCAGTTCTTC
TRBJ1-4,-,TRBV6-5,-,CASSPSCSNEKLFF,TGTGCCAGCAGCCCCAGCTGCTCTAATGAAAAACTGTTTTTT
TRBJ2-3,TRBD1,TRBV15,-,CATSLGTGITDTQYF,TGTGCCACCTCCCTGGGGACAGGAATCACAGATACGCAGTATTTT
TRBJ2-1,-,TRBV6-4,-,CASSPSLSSYNEQFF,TGTGCCAGCAGTCCCTCCTTAAGCTCCTACAATGAGCAGTTCTTC
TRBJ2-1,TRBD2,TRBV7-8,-,CASSLVVAGGNEQFF,TGTGCCAGCAGCTTAGTAGTAGCGGGCGGCAATGAGCAGTTCTTC
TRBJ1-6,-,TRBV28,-,CASKRGQKHSYNSPLHF,TGTGCCAGCAAAAGAGGACAGAAGCATTCCTATAATTCACCCCTCCACTTT
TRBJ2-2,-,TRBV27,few,CASSGFRGARTGELFF,TGTGCCAGCAGTGGGTTCAGGGGGGCCCGCACCGGGGAGCTGTTTTTT
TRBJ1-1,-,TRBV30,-,CAWGPPAFF,TGTGCCTGGGGCCCACCCGCTTTCTTT
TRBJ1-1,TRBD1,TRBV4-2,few,CASSQVSTGGKAEAFF,TGTGCCAGCAGCCAAGTCTCAACAGGGGGCAAGGCTGAAGCTTTCTTT
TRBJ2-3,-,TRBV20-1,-,CSAVGGSTDTQYF,TGCAGTGCCGTGGGGGGCTCCACAGATACGCAGTATTTT
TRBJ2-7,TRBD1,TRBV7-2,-,CAGSADRARGNEQYF,TGTGCCGGCAGCGCCGACAGGGCCCGGGGTAACGAGCAGTACTTC
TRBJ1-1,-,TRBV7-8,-,CASIKIGTLNTEAFF,TGTGCCAGCATCAAGATTGGCACCCTGAACACTGAAGCTTTCTTT
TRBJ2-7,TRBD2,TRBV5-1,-,CASSLGSGRAPHYEQYF,TGCGCCAGCAGCTTGGGTAGCGGGAGGGCCCCGCACTACGAGCAGTACTTC
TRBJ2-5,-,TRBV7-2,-,CASSPLGPWGEKTQYF,TGTGCCAGCAGCCCCTTAGGACCCTGGGGGGAGAAGACCCAGTACTTC
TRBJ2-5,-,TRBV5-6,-,CASSFSSQETQYF,TGTGCCAGCAGCTTCTCCAGCCAAGAGACCCAGTACTTC
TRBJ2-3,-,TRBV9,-,CASSVETQRLSDTQYF,TGTGCCAGCAGCGTGGAAACCCAACGCCTATCAGATACGCAGTATTTT
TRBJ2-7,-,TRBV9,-,CASSDRQSPSYEQYF,TGTGCCAGCAGCGATAGACAGTCCCCTTCCTACGAGCAGTACTTC
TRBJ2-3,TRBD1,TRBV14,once,CASRRTGGDPADTQYF,TGTGCCAGCAGACGGACAGGGGGAGATCCGGCAGATACGCAGTATTTT
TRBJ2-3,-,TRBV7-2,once,CASSPQHGKEDTDTQYF,TGTGCCAGCAGCCCCCAGCACGGGAAAGAGGACACAGATACGCAGTATTTT
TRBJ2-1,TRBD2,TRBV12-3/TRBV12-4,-,CASSLSSGSFEQFF,TGTGCCAGCAGTTTGTCTAGCGGATCATTTGAGCAGTTCTTC
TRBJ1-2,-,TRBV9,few,CASSVQIHYGYTF,TGTGCCAGCAGCGTCCAGATCCACTATGGCTACACCTTC
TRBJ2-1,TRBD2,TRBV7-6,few,CASSVLSAGGYNEQFF,TGTGCCAGCAGCGTCCTGTCAGCGGGGGGGTACAATGAGCAGTTCTTC
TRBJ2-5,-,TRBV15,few,CATSRETGNVETQYF,TGTGCCACCAGCAGAGAGACAGGAAACGTCGAGACCCAGTACTTC
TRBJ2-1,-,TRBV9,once,CASSAQADNEQFF,TGTGCCAGCAGCGCACAAGCAGACAATGAGCAGTTCTTC
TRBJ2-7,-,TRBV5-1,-,CASSPSGRGSYEQYF,TGCGCCAGCAGCCCCTCCGGCAGGGGTTCCTACGAGCAGTACTTC
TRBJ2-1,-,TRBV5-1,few,CASSLSRSNEQFF,TGCGCCAGCAGCTTGAGCCGGTCCAATGAGCAGTTCTTC
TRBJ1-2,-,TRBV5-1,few,CASSRDGDYGYTF,TGCGCCAGCAGCCGGGACGGAGACTATGGCTACACCTTC
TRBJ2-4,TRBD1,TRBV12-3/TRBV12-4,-,CASSLGNPDRGNIQYF,TGTGCCAGCAGTTTGGGTAACCCGGACAGGGGGAACATTCAGTACTTC
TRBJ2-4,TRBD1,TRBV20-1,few,CSAKGQGENIQYF,TGCAGTGCCAAGGGACAGGGAGAAAACATTCAGTACTTC
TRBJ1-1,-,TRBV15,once,CATSRTLMLQGPGWSVEAFF,TGTGCCACCAGCAGAACCCTAATGCTACAGGGACCCGGCTGGTCTGTGGAAGCTTTCTTT
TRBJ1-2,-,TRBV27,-,CASSPLGEGGYTF,TGTGCCAGCAGTCCCCTGGGGGAAGGGGGCTACACCTTC
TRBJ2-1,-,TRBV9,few,CASSVGGEQFF,TGTGCCAGCAGCGTAGGGGGTGAGCAGTTCTTC
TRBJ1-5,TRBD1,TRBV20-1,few,CSAQSGGWGRNQPQHF,TGCAGTGCGCAATCAGGGGGATGGGGGCGAAATCAGCCCCAGCATTTT
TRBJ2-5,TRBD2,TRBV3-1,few,CASSQDIASGETQYF,TGTGCCAGCAGCCAAGATATAGCTAGCGGGGAGACCCAGTACTTC
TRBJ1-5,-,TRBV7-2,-,CASSLEGVGNQPQHF,TGTGCCAGCAGCTTAGAGGGTGTCGGCAATCAGCCCCAGCATTTT
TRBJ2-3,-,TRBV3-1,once,CATAATWKSTDTQYF,TGTGCCACCGCCGCGACATGGAAAAGCACAGATACGCAGTATTTT
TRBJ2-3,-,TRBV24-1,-,CATSAGGAGADTQYF,TGTGCCACCAGTGCAGGGGGCGCGGGGGCAGATACGCAGTATTTT
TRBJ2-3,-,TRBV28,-,CASTSGGGRTDTQYF,TGTGCCAGCACCAGTGGGGGCGGAAGGACAGATACGCAGTATTTT
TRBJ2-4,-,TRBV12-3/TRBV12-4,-,CASRLTNLAKNIQYF,TGTGCCAGCAGGCTGACAAATTTAGCCAAAAACATTCAGTACTTC
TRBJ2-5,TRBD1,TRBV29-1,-,CSKTGTGISGARETQYF,TGCAGCAAAACCGGGACAGGGATAAGCGGAGCGAGAGAGACCCAGTACTTC
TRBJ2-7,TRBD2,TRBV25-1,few,CASSELVSGRPDGQYF,TGTGCCAGCAGTGAATTGGTTAGCGGGAGGCCCGATGGGCAGTACTTC
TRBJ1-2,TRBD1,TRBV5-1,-,CASRPGTGDNYGYTF,TGCGCCAGCAGACCCGGGACAGGGGATAACTATGGCTACACCTTC
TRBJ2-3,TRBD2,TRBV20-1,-,CSAGDTSGDTISADTQYF,TGCAGTGCTGGAGACACTAGCGGGGATACTATCTCGGCAGATACGCAGTATTTT
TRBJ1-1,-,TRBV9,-,CARYEAFF,TGTGCCAGATATGAAGCTTTCTTT
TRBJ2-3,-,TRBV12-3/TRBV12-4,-,CASRWGEVSDTQYF,TGTGCCAGCAGATGGGGGGAGGTCTCAGATACGCAGTATTTT